This TCR beta chain stems from a study of identical twins. Whole-study results and caveats: Invariant MAIT and iNKT cells may have partly biased zero-insertion analyses.

For this clonotype: The antigen remains unidentified.

One entry per CDR3 protein results from TCRdb running MiXCR on the 5' RACE reads. The table lists around 680,000 distinct CDR3 sequences, over 8.5% of them singletons. The same specimen was also included in a second study, on yellow fever vaccine responses in identical twins.

The sample taken for sequencing was PBMCs. This TCR was sampled from a woman under 30 in good health.

DNA of the CDR3: TGTGCCAGCAGCAGCCCCACGGGTCCTATTCTAAGCTCCTATAATTCACCCCTCCACTTT. It codes for CASSSPTGPILSSYNSPLHF. The chain recombines TRBV21-1 with TRBJ1-6; TRBD1, the D gene given by the table, was not confirmed from the DNA. TRBV21-1 is labeled a pseudogene. The CDR3 spans 20 residues.